These T cell receptor beta chains were read from a single sample in a study of cytomegalovirus exposure and HLA in healthy donors. The table came from immunoSEQ multiplex PCR; TCRdb's copy has only in-frame clones and leaves some out. In the table there are roughly 150,000 clones, over 80% of which are singletons. Sequencing used PBMCs. These receptors were obtained from a woman under 30 in good health and CMV-seronegative. Both conserved end residues are part of each CDR3. A D gene is named only where the DNA matches it firmly. Clone size is stated in some rows and not others, as once, few, many or a class when expanded.

CDR3aa | CDR3nt | abundance | j_gene | v_gene | d_gene
CASSIDPQGLWRGYTF | TGTGCCAGTAGTATAGATCCCCAGGGTTTATGGCGTGGCTACACCTTC | NA | TRBJ1-2 | TRBV19 | NA
CAWTGQEVSSQYF | TGTGCCTGGACAGGACAGGAGGTCTCGTCGCAGTACTTC | few | TRBJ2-7 | TRBV30 | TRBD1
CASSLTGGIAKNIQYF | TGTGCCAGCAGCTTGACAGGGGGAATAGCCAAAAACATTCAGTACTTC | NA | TRBJ2-4 | TRBV7-2 | TRBD1
CASSSDRERFSGNTIYF | TGTGCCAGCAGCTCAGACAGGGAACGGTTTTCTGGAAACACCATATATTTT | NA | TRBJ1-3 | TRBV7-9 | TRBD1
CASSQDSGGVSIQYF | TGTGCCAGCAGCCAAGATAGCGGGGGGGTAAGCATTCAGTACTTC | NA | TRBJ2-4 | TRBV4-2 | TRBD2
CASSLGGARSDTQYF | TGTGCCAGCAGCTTAGGTGGGGCTCGGTCAGATACGCAGTATTTT | NA | TRBJ2-3 | TRBV11-2 | NA
CASSYSLAIYRESTDTQYF | TGTGCCAGCAGCTACTCTCTTGCTATTTACAGGGAAAGCACAGATACGCAGTATTTT | NA | TRBJ2-3 | TRBV12-1 | NA
CASSLTGENTEAFF | TGTGCCAGCAGTTTGACAGGGGAAAACACTGAAGCTTTCTTT | NA | TRBJ1-1 | TRBV6-5 | TRBD1
CASSLGQGRYGGYTF | TGTGCCAGCAGCTTGGGACAGGGACGATATGGTGGCTACACCTTC | NA | TRBJ1-2 | TRBV5-5 | TRBD1
CASSYGAGGSPHF | TGTGCCAGCAGTTACGGGGCCGGGGGGTCTCCACACTTC | NA | TRBJ2-7 | TRBV6-5 | TRBD2
CASSPVYQETQYF | TGTGCCAGCAGCCCAGTGTACCAAGAGACCCAGTACTTC | NA | TRBJ2-5 | TRBV7-6 | NA
CASSLIGARTNDGYTF | TGTGCCAGCAGTTTAATAGGGGCCAGGACCAACGATGGCTACACCTTC | few | TRBJ1-2 | TRBV27 | NA